This T cell receptor (beta chain) was captured by sequencing in a study of blood T cells in healthy people across ages. Primed by a sample-barcoded 5' primer and a J-beta primer mix, a second PCR proceeded for 7 to 11 cycles. TCRdb fed the 5' RACE reads into MiXCR, producing one record per CDR3 protein. The sample has 450,000 to 700,000 distinct CDR3 sequences; 25% to 30% are singletons. Germline values: CDR1 SGHTA, CDR2 FQGNSA. Losses at the gene ends were 1 base for V and 6 bases for J; bases not matched to a gene: 10. The CDR3 runs to 17 residues. The specimen sequenced was blood. V usage is TRBV7-2 and J usage is TRBJ2-1, with 9 positions matching TRBD2. This TCR was sampled from a woman in her seventies in good health. CDR3 nucleotides: TGTGCCAGCAGCTTAGGGACCGGGACTAGCTGGGGCAATGAGCAGTTCTTC. Protein product: CASSLGTGTSWGNEQFF.